The present entry profiles one T cell receptor (beta chain) with its context. The CDR3 has 13 residues. J lost 13 bases, V lost 2 bases, and 3 bases had no gene match. This entry is derived from a study of blood T cell repertoires in COVID-19. Background on the study: Samples representing acute and convalescent COVID-19 were sourced from the United States, Italy and Spain. The analysed material was cDNA or gDNA that came from T cells, B-cell-depleted T cells, or PBMCs.

In the original processing: Nucleated cell counts were estimated from reference gene primer amplification. Here immunoSEQ multiplex PCR was the method, and the copy in TCRdb shows in-frame clones only, minus some. V, J and clone size were drawn from that table, and D and trimming were deduced from the DNA. Here the sample spans around 20,000 clones, 85% being singletons. This clonotype was sampled from an elderly man with acute or convalescent COVID-19. Sequences were obtained from peripheral blood. The rearrangement links TRBV12-3 or TRBV12-4 to TRBJ2-1; TRBD2 agrees at 12 bases. The CDR3 loop is CASSLTSGGPQFF. The CDR3 region has the DNA TGTGCCAGCAGTTTAACTAGCGGGGGGCCACAGTTCTTC.